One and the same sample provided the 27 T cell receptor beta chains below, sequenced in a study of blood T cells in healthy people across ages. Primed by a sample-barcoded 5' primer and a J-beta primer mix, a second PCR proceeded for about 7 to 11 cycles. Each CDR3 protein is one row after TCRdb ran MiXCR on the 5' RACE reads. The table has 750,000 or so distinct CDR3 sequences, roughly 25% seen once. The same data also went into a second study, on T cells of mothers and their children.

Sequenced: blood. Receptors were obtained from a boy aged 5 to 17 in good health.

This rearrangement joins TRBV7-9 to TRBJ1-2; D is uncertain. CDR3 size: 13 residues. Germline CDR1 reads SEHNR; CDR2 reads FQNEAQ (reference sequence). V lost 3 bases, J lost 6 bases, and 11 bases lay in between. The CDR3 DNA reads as TGTGCCAGCAGCTTCATCGGTCAGGATGGCTACACCTTC. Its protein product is CASSFIGQDGYTF.

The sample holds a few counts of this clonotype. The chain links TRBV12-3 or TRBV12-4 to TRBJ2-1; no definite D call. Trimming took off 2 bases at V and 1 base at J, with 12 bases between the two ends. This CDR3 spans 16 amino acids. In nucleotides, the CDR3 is TGTGCCAGCAGTTTACCAACCCCGAATTCCTACAATGAGCAGTTCTTC. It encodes CASSLPTPNSYNEQFF.

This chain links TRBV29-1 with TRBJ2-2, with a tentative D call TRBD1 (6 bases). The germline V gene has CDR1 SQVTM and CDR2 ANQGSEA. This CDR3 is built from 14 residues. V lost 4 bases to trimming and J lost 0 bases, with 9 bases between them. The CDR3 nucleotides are TGCAGCGTTGCAGGGACAACGAACACCGGGGAGCTGTTTTTT. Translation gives CSVAGTTNTGELFF.

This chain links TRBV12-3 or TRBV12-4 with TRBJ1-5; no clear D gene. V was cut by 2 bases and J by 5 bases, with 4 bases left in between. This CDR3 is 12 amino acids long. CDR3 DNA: TGTGCCAGCAGTTTAAGGGATCAGCCCCAGCATTTT. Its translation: CASSLRDQPQHF.

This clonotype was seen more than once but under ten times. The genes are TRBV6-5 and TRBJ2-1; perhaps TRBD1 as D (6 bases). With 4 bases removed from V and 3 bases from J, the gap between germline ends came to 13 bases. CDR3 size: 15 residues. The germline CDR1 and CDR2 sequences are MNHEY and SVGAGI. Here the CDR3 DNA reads TGTGCCAGCAGTTCACCACTGGACAGCTACAATGAGCAGTTCTTC. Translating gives CASSSPLDSYNEQFF.

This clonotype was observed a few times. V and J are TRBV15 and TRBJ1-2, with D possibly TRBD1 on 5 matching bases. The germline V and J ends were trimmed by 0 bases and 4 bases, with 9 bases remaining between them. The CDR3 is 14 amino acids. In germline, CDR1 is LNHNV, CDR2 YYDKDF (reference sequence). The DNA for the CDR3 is TGTGCCACCAGCAGAGATCAGGGTCGCTATGGCTACACCTTC. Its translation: CATSRDQGRYGYTF.

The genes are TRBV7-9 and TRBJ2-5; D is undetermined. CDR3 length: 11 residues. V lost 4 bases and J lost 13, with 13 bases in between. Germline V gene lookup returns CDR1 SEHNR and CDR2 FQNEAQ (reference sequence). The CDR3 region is CASSSAHERYF. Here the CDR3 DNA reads TGTGCCAGCAGCTCCGCCCACGAGCGGTACTTC.

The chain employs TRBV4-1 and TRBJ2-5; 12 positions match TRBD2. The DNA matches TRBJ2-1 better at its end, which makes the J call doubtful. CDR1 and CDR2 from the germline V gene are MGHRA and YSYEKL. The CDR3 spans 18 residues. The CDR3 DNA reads TGCGCCAGCAGCGACATGGAACCGGGACTAGCGGGTTACAATGAGCAGTTCTTC. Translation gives CASSDMEPGLAGYNEQFF.

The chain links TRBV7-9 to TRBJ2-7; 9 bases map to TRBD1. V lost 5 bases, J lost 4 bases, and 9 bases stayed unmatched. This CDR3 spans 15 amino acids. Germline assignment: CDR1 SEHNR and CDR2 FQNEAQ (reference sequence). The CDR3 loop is CASSTGDRVRYEQYF. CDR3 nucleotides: TGTGCCAGCAGCACCGGGGACAGGGTAAGGTACGAGCAGTACTTC.

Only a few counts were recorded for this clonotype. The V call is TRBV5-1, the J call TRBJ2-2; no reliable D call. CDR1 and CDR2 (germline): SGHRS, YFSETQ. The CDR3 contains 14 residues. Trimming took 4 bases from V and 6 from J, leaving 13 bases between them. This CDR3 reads CASSPLGEPGELFF. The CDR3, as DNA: TGCGCCAGCAGCCCTCTTGGTGAACCCGGGGAGCTGTTTTTT.

CDR3 DNA: TGTGCCAGCAGTCGGGGATCGAACACTGAAGCTTTCTTT. This encodes CASSRGSNTEAFF. This chain connects TRBV6-1 to TRBJ1-1; D ambiguous. This CDR3 region has 13 residues. Germline V gives CDR1 MNHNS, CDR2 SASEGT. Trimming removed 5 bases from V and 1 base from J, with 8 bases in between.

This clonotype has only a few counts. CDR3: CSAAETGGPQETQYF. The CDR3 DNA is TGCAGCGCCGCCGAGACAGGGGGACCCCAAGAGACCCAGTACTTC. The gene calls are TRBV29-1 and TRBJ2-5; 9 bases are a match to TRBD1. Unmatched junction bases numbered 10, after V lost 7 bases and J lost 1 base. The CDR3 is made up of 15 amino acids. Germline CDR1 and CDR2: SQVTM and ANQGSEA.

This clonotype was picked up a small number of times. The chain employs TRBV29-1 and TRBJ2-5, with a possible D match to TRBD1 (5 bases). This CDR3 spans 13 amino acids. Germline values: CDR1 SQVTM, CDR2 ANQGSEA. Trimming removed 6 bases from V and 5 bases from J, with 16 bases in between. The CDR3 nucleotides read TGCAGCGTGAAACAGGTTCTCAGGGAGACCCAGTACTTC. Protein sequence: CSVKQVLRETQYF.

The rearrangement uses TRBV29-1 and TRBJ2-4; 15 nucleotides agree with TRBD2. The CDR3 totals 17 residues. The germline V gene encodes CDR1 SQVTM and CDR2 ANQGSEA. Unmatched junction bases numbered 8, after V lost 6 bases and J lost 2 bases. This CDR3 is CSVAGLAGGGSKNIQYF. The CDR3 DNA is TGCAGCGTCGCGGGACTAGCGGGAGGTGGGTCCAAAAACATTCAGTACTTC.

The CDR3 loop reads CASNGRAGYEQYF. In DNA form, the CDR3 reads TGTGCCAGCAATGGCAGGGCGGGCTACGAGCAGTACTTC. V is TRBV2 and J is TRBJ2-7, with D perhaps matching TRBD1 or TRBD2 (5 bases each). Trimming left V 7 bases short and J 3 bases short, with 13 bases between. This CDR3 has 13 amino acids. The germline CDR1 and CDR2 sequences are SNHLY and FYNNEI.

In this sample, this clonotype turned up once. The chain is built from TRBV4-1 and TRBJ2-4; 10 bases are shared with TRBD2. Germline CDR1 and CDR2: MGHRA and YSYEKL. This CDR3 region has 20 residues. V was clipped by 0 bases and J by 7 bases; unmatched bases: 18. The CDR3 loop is CASSQDALAGVWVKGNIQYF. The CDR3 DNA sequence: TGCGCCAGCAGCCAAGATGCCCTAGCGGGAGTCTGGGTAAAGGGGAACATTCAGTACTTC.

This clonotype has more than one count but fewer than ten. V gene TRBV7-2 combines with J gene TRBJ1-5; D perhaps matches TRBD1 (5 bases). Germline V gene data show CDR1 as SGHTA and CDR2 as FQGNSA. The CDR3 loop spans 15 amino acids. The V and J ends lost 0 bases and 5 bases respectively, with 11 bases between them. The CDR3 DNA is TGTGCCAGCAGCTTAGCTGGAGGGGAAGATCAGCCCCAGCATTTT. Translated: CASSLAGGEDQPQHF.

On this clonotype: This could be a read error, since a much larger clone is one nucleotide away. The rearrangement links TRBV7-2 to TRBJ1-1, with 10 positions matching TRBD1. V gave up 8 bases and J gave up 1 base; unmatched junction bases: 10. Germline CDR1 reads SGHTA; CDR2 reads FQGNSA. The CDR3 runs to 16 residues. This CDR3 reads CASGSRGQGRNTEAFF. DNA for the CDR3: TGTGCCAGCGGCTCTCGGGGACAGGGGAGGAACACTGAAGCTTTCTTT.

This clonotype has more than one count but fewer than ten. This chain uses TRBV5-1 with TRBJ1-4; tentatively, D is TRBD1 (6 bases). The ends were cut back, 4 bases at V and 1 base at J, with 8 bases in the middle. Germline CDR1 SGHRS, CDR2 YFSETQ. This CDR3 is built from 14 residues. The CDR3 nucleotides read TGCGCCAGCAGCAAGGGGGGAACTAATGAAAAACTGTTTTTT. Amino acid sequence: CASSKGGTNEKLFF.

The CDR3 loop is CASSSLPTDTQYF. DNA of the CDR3: TGTGCCAGCAGCTCACTCCCGACAGATACGCAGTATTTT. The V gene is TRBV7-3, the J gene TRBJ2-3; D remains ambiguous. The germline V gene has CDR1 SGHTA and CDR2 FQGTGA. Trimming shortened V by 4 bases and J by 3 bases, and 8 bases separated the two germline ends. The CDR3 runs to 13 residues. The complete variable domain, with remaining parts taken from reference TRBV7-3 and TRBJ2-3, reads GAGVSQTPSNKVTEKGKYVELRCDPISGHTALYWYRQSLGQGPEFLIYFQGTGAADDSGLPNDRFFAVRPEGSVSTLKIQRTERGDSAVYLCASSSLPTDTQYFGPGTRLTVL.

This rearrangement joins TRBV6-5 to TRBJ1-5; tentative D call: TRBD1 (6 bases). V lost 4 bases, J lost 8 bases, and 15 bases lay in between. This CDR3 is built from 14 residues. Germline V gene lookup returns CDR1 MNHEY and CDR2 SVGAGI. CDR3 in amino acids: CASSLVGRGEPQHF. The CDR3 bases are TGTGCCAGCAGTTTAGTTGGCAGGGGTGAGCCCCAGCATTTT.

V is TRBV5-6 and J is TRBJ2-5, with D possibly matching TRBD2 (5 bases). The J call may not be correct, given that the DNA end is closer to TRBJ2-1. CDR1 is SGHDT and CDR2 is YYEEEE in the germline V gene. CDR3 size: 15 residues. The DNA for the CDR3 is TGTGCCAGCAGCTATGAGGACTGGGGTTACAATGAGCAGTTCTTC. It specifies CASSYEDWGYNEQFF.

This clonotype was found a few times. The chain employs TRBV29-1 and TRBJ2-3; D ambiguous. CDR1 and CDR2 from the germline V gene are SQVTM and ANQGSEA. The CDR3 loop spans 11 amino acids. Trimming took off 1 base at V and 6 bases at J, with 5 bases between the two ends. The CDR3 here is CSVEAVDTQYF. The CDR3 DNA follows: TGCAGCGTTGAAGCGGTGGATACGCAGTATTTT.

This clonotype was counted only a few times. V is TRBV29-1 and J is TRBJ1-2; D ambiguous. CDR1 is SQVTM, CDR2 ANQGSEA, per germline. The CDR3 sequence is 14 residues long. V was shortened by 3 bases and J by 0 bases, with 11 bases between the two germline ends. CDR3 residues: CSVEPHGSNYGYTF. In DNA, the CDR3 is TGCAGCGTTGAGCCCCATGGTTCTAACTATGGCTACACCTTC. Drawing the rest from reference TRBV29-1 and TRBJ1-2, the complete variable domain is SAVISQKPSRDICQRGTSLTIQCQVDSQVTMMFWYRQQPGQSLTLIATANQGSEATYESGFVIDKFPISRPNLTFSTLTVSNMSPEDSSIYLCSVEPHGSNYGYTFGSGTRLTVV.

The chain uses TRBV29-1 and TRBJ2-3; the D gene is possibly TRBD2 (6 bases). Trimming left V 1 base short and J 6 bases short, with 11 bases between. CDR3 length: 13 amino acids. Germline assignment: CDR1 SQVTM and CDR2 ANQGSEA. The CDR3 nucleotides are TGCAGCGTTGAAGGGGGGGTCCTCGATACGCAGTATTTT. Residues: CSVEGGVLDTQYF.

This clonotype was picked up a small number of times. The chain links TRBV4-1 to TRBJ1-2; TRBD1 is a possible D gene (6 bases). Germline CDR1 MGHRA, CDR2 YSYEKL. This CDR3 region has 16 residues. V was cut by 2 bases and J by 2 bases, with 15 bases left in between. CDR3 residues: CASSQLPLGGNYGYTF. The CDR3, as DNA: TGCGCCAGCAGCCAACTGCCCCTAGGGGGGAACTATGGCTACACCTTC.

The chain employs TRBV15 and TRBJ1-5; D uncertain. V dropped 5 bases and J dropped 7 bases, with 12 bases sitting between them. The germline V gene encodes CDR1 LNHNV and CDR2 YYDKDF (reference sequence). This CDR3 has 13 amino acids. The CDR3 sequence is CATSSRSQQPQHF. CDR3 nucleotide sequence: TGTGCCACCAGCTCCCGCTCCCAGCAGCCCCAGCATTTT.